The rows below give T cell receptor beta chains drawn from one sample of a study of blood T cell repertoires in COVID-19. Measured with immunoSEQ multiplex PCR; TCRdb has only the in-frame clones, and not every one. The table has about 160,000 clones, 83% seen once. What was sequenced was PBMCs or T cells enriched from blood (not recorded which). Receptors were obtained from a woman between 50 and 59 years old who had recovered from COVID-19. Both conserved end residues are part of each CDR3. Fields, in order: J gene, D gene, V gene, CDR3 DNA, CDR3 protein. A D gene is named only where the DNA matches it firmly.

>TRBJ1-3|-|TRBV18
TGTGCCAGCTCCCCCCCAGGCCTCCCTGGAAACACCATATATTTT
CASSPPGLPGNTIYF
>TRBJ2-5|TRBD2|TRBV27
TGTGCCAGCAGTTCCCTAGTAGCGGGGTCCCAAGAGACCCAGTACTTC
CASSSLVAGSQETQYF
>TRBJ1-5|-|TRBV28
TGTGCCAGCAGTTTTGGGGCCTGGGATAGCAATCAGCCCCAGCATTTT
CASSFGAWDSNQPQHF
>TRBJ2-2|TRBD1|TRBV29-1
TGCAGCGTTCGCCGGACAGGGTTAGGCGGGGAGCTGTTTTTT
CSVRRTGLGGELFF
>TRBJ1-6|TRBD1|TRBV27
TGTGCCAGCAGTAGGACAGGGGGCAATTCACCCCTCCACTTT
CASSRTGGNSPLHF
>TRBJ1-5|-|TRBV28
TGTGCCAGCAGTTTAGGGATCGGGAATAGCAATCAGCCCCAGCATTTT
CASSLGIGNSNQPQHF
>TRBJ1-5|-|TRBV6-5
TGTGCCAGCAATCACAACAATCAGCCCCAGCATTTT
CASNHNNQPQHF
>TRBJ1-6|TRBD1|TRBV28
TGTGCCAGCAATCCGGGACAGCTCCTTAATTCACCCCTCCACTTT
CASNPGQLLNSPLHF
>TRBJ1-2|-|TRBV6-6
TGTGCCAGCAGTTATGATAGTTCGGATGGCTACACCTTC
CASSYDSSDGYTF
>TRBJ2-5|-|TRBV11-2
TGTGCCAGCAGCTCTACCGGGGGCCAAGAGACCCAGTACTTC
CASSSTGGQETQYF
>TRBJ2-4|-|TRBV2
TGTGCCAGCAGTGGCAGGGTTGTACTAGCCAAAAACATTCAGTACTTC
CASSGRVVLAKNIQYF